This T cell receptor beta chain was recovered during a study of naive and memory T cell subsets. Study outcomes and limitations: A few larger clonotypes appeared in naive repertoires, especially CD8, possibly memory cells re-expressing CD45RA.

As regards this clonotype: The target antigen is unknown.

Both TRBC1 and TRBC2 were covered by a beta constant-region primer of two equimolar oligonucleotides. Four rounds of PCR amplified the ligated cDNA using nested alpha and beta constant-region primers plus SP2. One entry per CDR3 protein results from TCRdb running MiXCR on the UMI-ligation and nested PCR reads. The sample shows over 80,000 distinct CDR3 sequences, 11% of them seen only once. Cells stained for CD3, CD4, CD8, CD45RA and CD27 were sorted into four subsets. Deletions cut 6 bases from V and 0 bases from J, with 12 bases between. The CDR3 covers 15 residues. In germline, CDR1 is MDHEN, CDR2 SYDVKM.

The rearrangement links TRBV28 to TRBJ1-5; the D is unclear. Input material: naive CD4+ T cells from blood. This sequence was found in a human donor in good health. CDR3 nucleotide sequence: TGTGCCAGCAGGCCCGGACGGCGTAGCAATCAGCCCCAGCATTTT. Protein product: CASRPGRRSNQPQHF.